This TCR beta chain was identified in a study of beta chain features in type 1 diabetes. Findings and caveats of the study: TCRB CDR3s from Type 1 diabetes patients were moderately but significantly shorter in all four CD4+ subsets. In cDNA sequencing, cells with high TCR expression could be over-represented.

Regarding this clone: Its target is not known.

Investigators reverse transcribed all isolated RNA, so they sequenced expressed TCRB transcripts. Repertoires were generated with immunoSEQ multiplex PCR, while TCRdb's copy carries only in-frame clones and drops some. The table lists almost 350,000 clones, 7% to 10% of them singletons. This CDR3 has 13 residues. Germline V lookup: CDR1 SGHDT, CDR2 YYEEEE. V was trimmed by 1 base and J by 5 bases, leaving 9 bases between them. The chain combines TRBV5-6 with TRBJ2-5; maybe TRBD2 (5 bases). The TCR originated in a man younger than 45 with type 1 diabetes. What was sequenced was central memory CD4+ T cells from blood. The CDR3 here is CASSLRAAETQYF. The CDR3 coding sequence is TGTGCCAGCAGCTTGAGAGCGGCTGAGACCCAGTACTTC.